A single sample is the source of the 25 T cell receptor beta chains below, sequenced in a study of T cell changes during pregnancy in multiple sclerosis. Clones were read by immunoSEQ multiplex PCR, and TCRdb kept only the in-frame ones, dropping some. Of approximately 45,000 clones in the sample, roughly 89% were seen once. The sample here was CD4+ T cells from peripheral blood mononuclear cells, taken in the first trimester of pregnancy. Receptors originate from a female donor with multiple sclerosis, enrolled in a pregnancy study.

A single count supports this clone. This sequence joins TRBV6-5 and TRBJ2-3; tentative D call: TRBD1 (5 bases). The V and J ends lost 5 bases and 1 base respectively, with 13 bases between them. Germline V gene sequence: CDR1 MNHEY, CDR2 SVGAGI. The CDR3 runs 15 residues. This CDR3 reads CASSATETRTDTQYF. The CDR3 nucleotides are TGTGCCAGCAGTGCGACAGAGACTCGCACAGATACGCAGTATTTT.

This clone has just a few counts. This sequence joins TRBV27 and TRBJ2-2; D unclear. The V end was cut by 5 bases, the J end by 0 bases, with 10 bases between. CDR3 length equals 15 residues. Germline CDR1 MNHEY, CDR2 SMNVEV (reference sequence). The CDR3 loop reads CASSPQVSNTGELFF. Here the CDR3 DNA reads TGTGCCAGCAGTCCCCAGGTTTCGAACACCGGGGAGCTGTTTTTT.

This chain connects TRBV5-6 to TRBJ2-1; 7 nucleotides match TRBD1. Germline assignment: CDR1 SGHDT and CDR2 YYEEEE. This CDR3 region has 12 residues. V was clipped by 4 bases and J by 7 bases; unmatched bases: 2. The CDR3 DNA sequence: TGTGCCAGCAGCATCAGGGGGAATGAGCAGTTCTTC. This encodes CASSIRGNEQFF.

As to this clone: At one boundary the junction diverges from the germline segment, which might be a read error. The V call is TRBV4-1, the J call TRBJ2-7; TRBD2 matches 7 bases. Germline V gene lookup returns CDR1 MGHRA and CDR2 YSYEKL. The CDR3 is made up of 19 amino acids. CDR3 in amino acids: CVSSLSLVDREAGSYEQYF. The CDR3 bases are TGCGTCAGCAGCCTGAGCCTGGTTGACCGGGAAGCGGGATCCTACGAGCAGTACTTC.

The rearrangement links TRBV5-6 to TRBJ1-1; no definite D call. V gave up 0 bases and J gave up 6 bases, with 15 bases separating them. The CDR3 is 15 amino acids. Germline V gene data show CDR1 as SGHDT and CDR2 as YYEEEE. The CDR3 DNA follows: TGTGCCAGCAGCTTGGTGGGAGTCCAGTTTGCTGAAGCTTTCTTT. It translates to CASSLVGVQFAEAFF.

The chain links TRBV6-5 to TRBJ2-3; TRBD2 matches 11 bases. With V trimmed by 4 bases and J by 3 bases, 3 bases remained unmatched. Germline-derived CDR1 and CDR2 are MNHEY and SVGAGI. The CDR3 runs to 15 residues. The CDR3 sequence is CASSLLAGETDTQYF. The CDR3 DNA reads as TGTGCCAGCAGTTTACTAGCGGGAGAGACAGATACGCAGTATTTT.

The J gene is TRBJ2-3, the V gene TRBV10-3, with 8 bases identical to TRBD1. V gave up 7 bases and J gave up 5 bases; unmatched junction bases: 8. The CDR3 runs to 14 residues. Germline values: CDR1 ENHRY, CDR2 SYGVKD. The CDR3 protein is CAITSDRAGDTQYF. In DNA, the CDR3 is TGTGCCATCACCTCGGACAGGGCTGGAGATACGCAGTATTTT.

The V and J genes are TRBV28 and TRBJ2-3; 9 nucleotides match TRBD1. The CDR3 consists of 15 residues. V lost 2 bases, J lost 3 bases, and 3 bases stayed unmatched. Germline V gene sequence: CDR1 MDHEN, CDR2 SYDVKM. The chain's CDR3 is CASSLLGQGTDTQYF. In DNA, the CDR3 is TGTGCCAGCAGTTTACTCGGACAGGGGACAGATACGCAGTATTTT.

This chain joins TRBV6-5 and TRBJ2-2, with 8 bases fitting TRBD1. With V trimmed by 6 bases and J by 1 base, 4 bases remained unmatched. Germline CDR1 is MNHEY and CDR2 is SVGAGI. The CDR3 loop spans 15 amino acids. CDR3 sequence: CASSSGTGNTGELFF. The CDR3 DNA is TGTGCCAGCAGCTCCGGGACAGGGAACACCGGGGAGCTGTTTTTT.

This clone was counted a single time. The chain recombines TRBV27 with TRBJ2-1; the match to TRBD1 covers 10 bases. This CDR3 spans 16 amino acids. With 4 bases clipped from V and 8 bases from J, the junction kept 11 bases outside the gene matches. Germline values: CDR1 MNHEY, CDR2 SMNVEV (reference sequence). In nucleotides, the CDR3 is TGTGCCAGCAGTTCCGGACAGGGGGGACCGTGGGATGAGCAGTTCTTC. Its translation: CASSSGQGGPWDEQFF.

The V gene is TRBV7-9, the J gene TRBJ1-2, with D possibly matching TRBD1 (6 bases). CDR3 length: 13 residues. Germline CDR1 SEHNR, CDR2 FQNEAQ (reference sequence). V was clipped by 3 bases and J by 7 bases, with 12 bases between them. CDR3 residues: CASSFTGQGGYTF. The CDR3 bases are TGTGCCAGCAGCTTTACAGGGCAGGGTGGCTACACCTTC.

The rearrangement uses TRBV7-8 and TRBJ1-3; possible D gene TRBD1, 5 bases. This CDR3 spans 14 amino acids. Trimming left V 5 bases short and J 8 bases short, with 16 bases between. Germline V gene lookup returns CDR1 SGHVS and CDR2 FQNEAQ. The CDR3 nucleotides read TGTGCCAGCAGCCAGGGATGGGGTAGAGACACCATATATTTT. Its translation is CASSQGWGRDTIYF.

This chain joins TRBV6-5 and TRBJ2-1, with D hard to call. The CDR3 length is 14 residues. Germline V gene data show CDR1 as MNHEY and CDR2 as SVGAGI. V was shortened by 0 bases and J by 6 bases, with 9 bases between the two germline ends. CDR3 in DNA: TGTGCCAGCAGTTACTCGAGGCTCTCCAATGAGCAGTTCTTC. Translating it yields CASSYSRLSNEQFF.

J is TRBJ2-7 and V is TRBV6-1; no reliable D call. CDR1 is MNHNS and CDR2 is SASEGT in the germline V gene. V lost 1 base, J lost 4 bases, and 14 bases lay in between. The CDR3 spans 15 residues. DNA for the CDR3: TGTGCCAGCAGTGAAGTAGTCCCAACCTCGTACGAGCAGTACTTC. Protein product: CASSEVVPTSYEQYF.

The chain carries TRBV19 and TRBJ1-2; D unclear. Trimming shortened V by 6 bases and J by 3 bases, and 11 bases separated the two germline ends. This CDR3 is 13 amino acids long. In germline, CDR1 is LNHDA, CDR2 SQIVND (reference sequence). The CDR3 region is CASSRAGDYGYTF. The CDR3 DNA follows: TGTGCCAGTAGCCGGGCCGGGGACTATGGCTACACCTTC.

This rearrangement joins TRBV4-1 to TRBJ2-1; TRBD2 might be the D (6 bases). The CDR3 is made up of 16 amino acids. Per the germline V gene, CDR1 is MGHRA and CDR2 is YSYEKL. V lost 1 base, J lost 1 base, and 11 bases lay in between. The CDR3 nucleotides are TGCGCCAGCAGCCAAGGGCTAGCGACTTCCTACAATGAGCAGTTCTTC. This codes for CASSQGLATSYNEQFF.

This clone was counted a single time. This rearrangement joins TRBV19 to TRBJ1-5; 11 positions match TRBD1. The CDR3 sequence is 14 residues long. Germline loops: CDR1 LNHDA, CDR2 SQIVND (reference sequence). The trim removed 9 bases at V and 4 bases at J, leaving 5 bases unmatched. CDR3 nucleotide sequence: TGTGCCAGCGGACAGGGGGCGCGAAATCAGCCCCAGCATTTT. It translates to CASGQGARNQPQHF.

Only one count was recorded for this clone. The chain is built from TRBV4-3 and TRBJ2-3; 10 positions agree with TRBD2. V lost 4 bases, J lost 4 bases, and 5 bases stayed unmatched. This CDR3 spans 15 amino acids. CDR1 and CDR2 from the germline V gene are LGHNA and YSLEER. This chain's CDR3 is CASSPLGLAADTQYF. CDR3 nucleotides: TGCGCCAGCAGCCCGTTAGGACTAGCGGCAGATACGCAGTATTTT.

The CDR3 sequence: CASSYSLINNQPQHF. As DNA, the CDR3 is TGTGCCAGCAGTTACAGCTTGATAAACAATCAGCCCCAGCATTTT. The chain has TRBV28 and TRBJ1-5, with unresolved D. Germline V gives CDR1 MDHEN, CDR2 SYDVKM. This CDR3 is 15 amino acids long. With 4 bases removed from V and 3 bases from J, the gap between germline ends came to 13 bases. Using reference TRBV28 and TRBJ1-5 for the parts outside the CDR3, the full variable domain is DVKVTQSSRYLVKRTGEKVFLECVQDMDHENMFWYRQDPGLGLRLIYFSYDVKMKEKGDIPEGYSVSREKKERFSLILESASTNQTSMYLCASSYSLINNQPQHFGDGTRLSIL.

The V gene is TRBV27, the J gene TRBJ2-7; the match to TRBD1 covers 8 bases. The germline V gene has CDR1 MNHEY and CDR2 SMNVEV (reference sequence). Trimming removed 5 bases from V and 4 bases from J; junction bases left unmatched: 7. The CDR3 spans 14 residues. CDR3 sequence reads: CASSGQGRGYEQYF. CDR3 sequence (DNA): TGTGCCAGCAGTGGACAGGGCAGAGGGTACGAGCAGTACTTC.

This rearrangement joins TRBV6-5 to TRBJ1-1, with 7 bases fitting TRBD1. J gave up 10 bases and V 2 bases, and 10 bases lay outside the gene matches. The CDR3 spans 14 residues. Germline V gives CDR1 MNHEY, CDR2 SVGAGI. The CDR3 coding sequence is TGTGCCAGCAGTTACCTAGCCGACAGGGCTGGAGCTTTCTTT. Its translation is CASSYLADRAGAFF.

The chain couples TRBV6-5 to TRBJ1-1; D remains ambiguous. V gave up 2 bases and J gave up 1 base, with 5 bases separating them. Germline CDR1 reads MNHEY; CDR2 reads SVGAGI. CDR3 length: 13 amino acids. The CDR3 region has the DNA TGTGCCAGCAGTTACGGCTGGAACACTGAAGCTTTCTTT. It translates to CASSYGWNTEAFF.

The chain uses TRBV21-1 and TRBJ2-7; the table's D call of TRBD2 was not tested on the DNA. TRBV21-1 is a known pseudogene. The CDR3 contains 16 residues. CDR3: CASSKDWSSGSCEQYF. The CDR3 DNA sequence: TGTGCCAGCAGCAAAGATTGGAGTAGCGGGAGTTGCGAGCAGTACTTC.

V gene TRBV6-1 combines with J gene TRBJ2-1; D not certain. V shed 1 base and J shed 1 base, with 8 bases lying between them. Germline values: CDR1 MNHNS, CDR2 SASEGT. The CDR3 spans 15 residues. CDR3 region: CASSEESQSYNEQFF. As DNA, the CDR3 is TGTGCCAGCAGTGAAGAAAGTCAGTCCTACAATGAGCAGTTCTTC.

The chain has TRBV5-1 and TRBJ1-1; D ambiguous. This CDR3 has 13 residues. Looked up from germline, CDR1 is SGHRS and CDR2 is YFSETQ. Deletions cut 2 bases from V and 1 base from J, with 6 bases between. The CDR3 DNA reads TGCGCCAGCAGCTTCCGGGAGAACACTGAAGCTTTCTTT. Protein sequence: CASSFRENTEAFF.